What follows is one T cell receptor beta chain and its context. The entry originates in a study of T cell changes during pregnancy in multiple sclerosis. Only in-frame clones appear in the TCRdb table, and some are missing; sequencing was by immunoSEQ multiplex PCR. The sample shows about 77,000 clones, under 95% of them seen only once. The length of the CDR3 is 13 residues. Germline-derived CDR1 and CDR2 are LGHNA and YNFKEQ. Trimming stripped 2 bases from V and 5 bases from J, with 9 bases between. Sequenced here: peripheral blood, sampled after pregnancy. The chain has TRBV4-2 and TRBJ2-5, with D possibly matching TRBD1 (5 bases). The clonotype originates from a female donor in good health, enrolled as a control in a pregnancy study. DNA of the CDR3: TGTGCCAGCAGCCAACGGCAGGGTGAGACCCAGTACTTC. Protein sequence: CASSQRQGETQYF.